The 11 T cell receptor beta chains below all came from one sample that was sequenced in a study of T cells in Graves' hyperthyroidism and ophthalmopathy. RNA transcripts gave rise to amplified TCR beta CDR3 regions. HTBI primers were used for first-round RT-PCR of the TCR CDR3. From the multiplex PCR reads, TCRdb called clonotypes with MiXCR, one entry per CDR3 protein. The data show over 500,000 distinct CDR3 sequences, around 50% seen once. The sequenced sample consisted of peripheral blood or thyroid tissue (not recorded which). Receptors originate from an adult woman with Graves' disease, either hyperthyroidism or ophthalmopathy (not recorded which).

This clonotype occurred many times. The rearrangement joins TRBV5-1 to TRBJ1-3; maybe TRBD1 (6 bases). Trimming pared 3 bases from V and 1 base from J, leaving 14 bases between. This CDR3 spans 16 amino acids. Per germline, CDR1 SGHRS and CDR2 YFSETQ. CDR3 DNA: TGCGCCAGCAGCTCGAATATACAGGGATCTGGAAACACCATATATTTT. Residues: CASSSNIQGSGNTIYF.

This chain uses TRBV7-3 with TRBJ1-5; D remains ambiguous. CDR3 length equals 12 residues. Trimming left V 5 bases short and J 7 bases short, with 9 bases between. In germline, CDR1 is SGHTA, CDR2 FQGTGA. CDR3 region: CASSPYGQPQHF. The CDR3 nucleotides read TGTGCCAGCAGCCCCTACGGGCAGCCCCAGCATTTT.

The chain's CDR3 is CASAGTSGRPYEQYF. CDR3 coding DNA: TGTGCCAGTGCCGGGACTAGCGGGAGACCCTACGAGCAGTACTTC. The rearrangement links TRBV7-6 to TRBJ2-7, with 14 bases matching TRBD2. CDR1 and CDR2 from the germline V gene are SGHVS and FNYEAQ. V dropped 9 bases and J dropped 2; count of bases not matched to a gene: 6. CDR3 length: 15 amino acids.

In its sample, this clonotype was seen a few times. The genes are TRBV10-2 and TRBJ1-6; no clear D gene. Deletions cut 7 bases from V and 5 bases from J, with 18 bases between. Germline loops: CDR1 WSHSY, CDR2 SAAADI. The CDR3 extends over 16 amino acids. The CDR3 reads CASNLGMDPNNSPLHF. For the CDR3, the DNA is TGCGCCAGCAACTTAGGAATGGACCCCAATAATTCACCCCTCCACTTT.

Note on this clonotype: One end of the junction does not line up with germline, which may come from a read error. This rearrangement joins TRBV12-3 or TRBV12-4 to TRBJ2-7; the D gene is possibly TRBD2 (5 bases). The length of the CDR3 is 13 residues. The CDR3 loop reads CASSSLRGYERYF. The CDR3, as DNA: TGTGCCAGCAGTTCTCTTCGCGGGTACGAGCGGTACTTC.

This rearrangement joins TRBV7-2 to TRBJ1-6; 8 nucleotides align to TRBD1. The CDR3 spans 14 residues. The germline gives CDR1 SGHTA, CDR2 FQGNSA. Trimming at V came to 2 bases and at J to 9 bases, leaving 3 bases not matched to a gene. For the CDR3, the DNA is TGTGCCAGCAGCTTAAGGGACAGGTCTTCACCCCTCCACTTT. Translating it yields CASSLRDRSSPLHF.

The V gene is TRBV7-2, the J gene TRBJ1-2; 9 nucleotides agree with TRBD1. Germline lookup yields CDR1 SGHTA and CDR2 FQGNSA. After removal of 5 bases from V and 0 bases from J, the junction contained 10 bases not matched to a gene. This CDR3 is 17 amino acids long. CDR3 in amino acids: CASSGRGQGAANYGYTF. The DNA for the CDR3 is TGTGCCAGCAGCGGACGGGGACAGGGCGCAGCTAACTATGGCTACACCTTC.

This clonotype was counted between two and nine times. This chain uses TRBV5-1 with TRBJ1-1; D is unclear. The CDR3 is 15 amino acids. V lost 2 bases, J lost 1 base, and 12 bases lay in between. Germline V gene lookup returns CDR1 SGHRS and CDR2 YFSETQ. The CDR3 reads CASSFGAGTNTEAFF. The DNA for the CDR3 is TGCGCCAGCAGCTTCGGTGCGGGTACGAACACTGAAGCTTTCTTT.

This clonotype was observed many times. The chain uses TRBV20-1 and TRBJ1-5; no definite D call. The V end lost 3 bases, the J end lost 1 base, and 13 bases lay between the germline ends. CDR3 size: 15 residues. Germline-derived CDR1 and CDR2 are DFQATT and SNEGSKA (reference sequence). The CDR3 spells CSARDGMRSNQPQHF. The CDR3 bases are TGCAGTGCTAGGGACGGGATGCGGAGCAATCAGCCCCAGCATTTT.

The rearrangement links TRBV20-1 to TRBJ1-5; TRBD1 matches at 8 bases. The CDR3 runs 15 residues. Germline V gene lookup returns CDR1 DFQATT and CDR2 SNEGSKA (reference sequence). Trimming at V came to 0 bases and at J to 2 bases, leaving 3 bases not matched to a gene. The DNA for the CDR3 is TGCAGTGCTAGAGATTTACAGGGGGGCAATCAGCCCCAGCATTTT. Its translation is CSARDLQGGNQPQHF.

This clonotype was seen a handful of times. This chain connects TRBV10-3 to TRBJ1-5; D unresolved. The CDR3 is 13 amino acids. Per germline, CDR1 ENHRY and CDR2 SYGVKD. The V and J ends lost 2 bases and 7 bases respectively, with 9 bases between them. The DNA of the CDR3 is TGTGCCATCAGTGAGGTTGGGAGACAGCCCCAGCATTTT. Amino acids: CAISEVGRQPQHF.